These 10 T cell receptor beta chains came from one sample sequenced in a study of blood T cell repertoires in COVID-19. Generated by immunoSEQ multiplex PCR, the TCRdb table keeps only in-frame clones and is missing some. Seen here are about 380,000 clones, roughly 84% observed once, and the top ten hold 2.5% to 3%. Material: PBMCs or T cells enriched from blood (not recorded which). These receptors were collected from a young woman who had recovered from COVID-19.

V usage is TRBV5-1 and J usage is TRBJ2-1, with 12 bases that match TRBD2. J lost 7 bases, V lost 2 bases, and 4 bases had no gene match. Germline lookup yields CDR1 SGHRS and CDR2 YFSETQ. The CDR3 extends over 15 amino acids. In DNA form, the CDR3 reads TGCGCCAGCAGCTTTCAAGGACTAGCGGGGAATGAGCAGTTCTTC. This encodes CASSFQGLAGNEQFF.

The V call is TRBV29-1, the J call TRBJ2-7; 7 nucleotides line up with TRBD1. Trimming at V came to 1 base and at J to 2 bases, leaving 5 bases not matched to a gene. CDR1 SQVTM and CDR2 ANQGSEA come from the germline V gene. The CDR3 extends over 14 amino acids. The CDR3 DNA is TGCAGCGTTGAAGGAATGGACAGGCCCTACGAGCAGTACTTC. Translation: CSVEGMDRPYEQYF.

The chain is built from TRBV7-6 and TRBJ2-5, with 10 nucleotides matching TRBD2. V lost 5 bases, J lost 5 bases, and 20 bases stayed unmatched. Germline assignment: CDR1 SGHVS and CDR2 FNYEAQ. The length of the CDR3 is 19 residues. The chain's CDR3 is CASSVGTRGLAGGRETQYF. The CDR3 DNA reads as TGTGCCAGCAGCGTAGGGACCCGTGGGTTAGCGGGAGGACGGGAGACCCAGTACTTC.

This clone was detected only once. The V and J genes are TRBV27 and TRBJ2-7; 11 nucleotides match TRBD2. The CDR3 length is 14 residues. Germline V gene lookup returns CDR1 MNHEY and CDR2 SMNVEV (reference sequence). V gave up 6 bases and J gave up 5 bases; unmatched junction bases: 6. The CDR3 DNA reads TGTGCCAGCAGCCAAGGACTAGCGGGCGACGAGCAGTACTTC. It specifies CASSQGLAGDEQYF.

This clone was detected a few times. The chain employs TRBV18 and TRBJ1-4; 11 bases fit TRBD1. Germline CDR1 is KGHSH and CDR2 is LQKENI. The CDR3 loop spans 16 amino acids. V lost 4 bases to trimming and J lost 3 bases; unmatched junction nucleotides: 4. The CDR3 loop reads CASSQGQGASNEKLFF. The DNA of the CDR3 is TGTGCCAGCTCACAAGGACAGGGGGCGTCTAATGAAAAACTGTTTTTT.

This chain uses TRBV7-8 with TRBJ2-3, with TRBD2 matching 7 bases. This CDR3 comprises 17 residues. The germline V gene has CDR1 SGHVS and CDR2 FQNEAQ. The V gene end was trimmed by 0 bases and the J gene end by 5 bases; junction bases not matched to a gene: 11. CDR3 coding DNA: TGTGCCAGCAGCTTAGCAGGGCTAGCGGAACCAAGAGATACGCAGTATTTT. The encoded protein is CASSLAGLAEPRDTQYF. The whole variable domain, filled in from reference TRBV7-8 and TRBJ2-3, reads GAGVSQSPRYKVAKRGQDVALRCDPISGHVSLFWYQQALGQGPEFLTYFQNEAQLDKSGLPSDRFFAERPEGSVSTLKIQRTQQEDSAVYLCASSLAGLAEPRDTQYFGPGTRLTVL.

This sequence joins TRBV7-6 and TRBJ1-5, with D perhaps matching TRBD1 (5 bases). V was pared by 5 bases and J by 5 bases, with 10 bases between. Germline assignment: CDR1 SGHVS and CDR2 FNYEAQ. The CDR3 is 13 amino acids. In DNA, the CDR3 is TGTGCCAGCAGCCAGGACATATATCAGCCCCAGCATTTT. This codes for CASSQDIYQPQHF.

The chain combines TRBV10-3 with TRBJ1-2, with no clear D. Germline CDR1 reads ENHRY; CDR2 reads SYGVKD. Trimming cost V 2 bases and J 6 bases, with 10 bases left between them. The CDR3 loop spans 13 amino acids. The CDR3 protein is CAISEPGRDGYTF. CDR3 in DNA: TGTGCCATCAGTGAGCCGGGGAGGGATGGCTACACCTTC.

The V call is TRBV28, the J call TRBJ2-6; D is possibly TRBD2 (5 bases). The CDR3 is made up of 15 amino acids. V was clipped by 4 bases and J by 2 bases, with 9 bases between them. Germline CDR1 and CDR2: MDHEN and SYDVKM. The CDR3 bases are TGTGCCAGCAGTTCCGCCGGGGCTGGGGCCAACGTCCTGACTTTC. Translation: CASSSAGAGANVLTF.

The CDR3 spells CASSIQGRNSPLHF. As DNA, the CDR3 is TGTGCCAGTAGTATTCAGGGTCGTAATTCACCCCTCCACTTT. The chain joins TRBV19 to TRBJ1-6, with a weak D call TRBD1 (5 bases). This CDR3 contains 14 residues. V was trimmed by 3 bases and J by 6 bases, leaving 9 bases between them. The germline V gene has CDR1 LNHDA and CDR2 SQIVND (reference sequence).